The source of this T cell receptor beta chain is a study of T cell responses to AZD1222 COVID-19 vaccine. Study-wide results and limits: Compared with day 0, the breadth and depth of the Spike-specific TCR repertoire rose significantly after two doses of AZD1222. At baseline, just a handful of AZD1222 recipients tested seropositive. Within unmutated variant regions lay the reported targets of nearly half of spike-specific TCRs. Clonal diversity may have been underestimated in mostly white British donors.

Produced via immunoSEQ multiplex PCR; TCRdb's table is partial and in-frame only. The data hold approximately 130,000 clones, with over 75% observed a single time. The CDR3 sequence is 13 residues long. The V gene end was trimmed by 8 bases and the J gene end by 4 bases; junction bases not matched to a gene: 2. CDR1 and CDR2 (germline): SGHDN, FVKESK. Notes on this clone: What it binds is unknown.

The V and J genes are TRBV14 and TRBJ1-6; 7 bases map to TRBD1. The sequenced sample was peripheral blood, obtained on day 0 of AZD1222 vaccination. The clonotype originates from an adult in good health. The CDR3 sequence: CASAGQYNSPLHF. The CDR3 nucleotides read TGTGCCAGCGCGGGACAGTATAATTCACCCCTCCACTTT.